This TCR beta chain was documented in a study of T cells in Graves' hyperthyroidism and ophthalmopathy. Broader study findings: A 13 V-J model separated ophthalmopathy from stable hyperthyroidism.

Amplified TCR beta CDR3 regions came from RNA transcripts. TCR CDR3 regions were first amplified by RT-PCR with HTBI primers. Each CDR3 protein gets one entry after TCRdb re-called the multiplex PCR reads with MiXCR. The sample has 300,000 to 450,000 distinct CDR3 sequences; more than 20% are singletons. This CDR3 has 15 residues. Germline CDR1 and CDR2: LGHDT and YNNKEL (reference sequence). The V and J ends lost 1 base and 6 bases respectively, with 12 bases between them. Over 18 months, lack of ophthalmopathy progression marked Graves' hyperthyroidism as stable. This clonotype has more than one count but fewer than ten. Its antigen is undetermined.

The chain has TRBV3-1 and TRBJ1-4; D is unclear. This sequence originates from a man aged 50 or older with Graves' hyperthyroidism. The sample taken for sequencing was blood. The DNA of the CDR3 is TGTGCCAGCAGCCAAGTAGCATATTCAGATGAAAAACTGTTTTTT. Encoded protein: CASSQVAYSDEKLFF.